This T cell receptor beta chain was found in a study of cytomegalovirus exposure and HLA in healthy donors. Study conclusions and caveats: Later analysis identified 16,000 or so TCR beta sequences associated with HLA alleles, using a false discovery rate threshold of 0.05.

PCR involved 60 Vbeta and 13 Jbeta primers. Data came from immunoSEQ multiplex PCR; TCRdb stores just in-frame clones and leaves some out. The table includes around 71,000 clones, roughly two thirds detected once. Notes on this clone: Its antigen is undetermined.

Deletions cut 4 bases from V and 1 base from J, with 10 bases between. Germline CDR1 is MGHRA and CDR2 is YSYEKL. The CDR3 is made up of 14 amino acids. Source material: PBMCs. The V and J genes are TRBV4-1 and TRBJ1-1; D is possibly TRBD1 (5 bases). The clonotype was recovered from a male donor in good health and CMV-seropositive. CDR3 protein: CASSLSQGNTEAFF. CDR3 coding DNA: TGCGCCAGCAGCCTATCCCAGGGGAACACTGAAGCTTTCTTT.